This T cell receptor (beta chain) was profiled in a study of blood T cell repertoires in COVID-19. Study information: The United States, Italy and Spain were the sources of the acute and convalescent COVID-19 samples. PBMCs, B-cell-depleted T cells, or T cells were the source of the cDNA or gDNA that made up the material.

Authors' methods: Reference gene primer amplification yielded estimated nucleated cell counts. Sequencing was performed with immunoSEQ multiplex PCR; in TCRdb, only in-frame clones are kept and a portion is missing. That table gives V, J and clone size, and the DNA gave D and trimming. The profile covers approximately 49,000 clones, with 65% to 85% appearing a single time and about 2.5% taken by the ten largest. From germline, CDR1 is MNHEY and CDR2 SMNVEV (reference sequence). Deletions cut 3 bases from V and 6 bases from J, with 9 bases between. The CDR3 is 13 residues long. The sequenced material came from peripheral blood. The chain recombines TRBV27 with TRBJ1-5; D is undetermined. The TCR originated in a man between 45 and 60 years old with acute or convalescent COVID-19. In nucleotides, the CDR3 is TGTGCCAGCAGTTTTCAGGATGGTCAGCCCCAGCATTTT. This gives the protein CASSFQDGQPQHF.